These 27 T cell receptor beta chains were sequenced from one sample in a study of blood T cell repertoires in COVID-19. Assay used: immunoSEQ multiplex PCR; TCRdb lists only in-frame clones, some missing. The repertoire holds approximately 300,000 clones, with about four fifths as singletons. What was sequenced was peripheral blood. The receptors were gathered from a woman aged 50 to 60 with acute or convalescent COVID-19.

The chain recombines TRBV28 with TRBJ2-7; perhaps TRBD1 as D (6 bases). Germline CDR1 MDHEN, CDR2 SYDVKM. The CDR3 consists of 14 residues. The V end was cut by 7 bases, the J end by 1 base, with 14 bases between. CDR3 sequence reads: CASKTQGLSYEQYV. CDR3 nucleotide sequence: TGTGCCAGCAAGACCCAGGGGCTATCCTACGAGCAGTACGTC.

CDR3 nucleotides: TGTGCCTGGGGGGGACAGGATGAAGCTTTCTTT. Translating gives CAWGGQDEAFF. This chain connects TRBV30 to TRBJ1-1; 8 bases agree with TRBD1. J lost 7 bases, V lost 5 bases, and 3 bases had no gene match. This CDR3 comprises 11 residues. Germline CDR1 and CDR2: GTSNPN and SVGIG (reference sequence).

V and J are TRBV9 and TRBJ2-5; 15 bases align to TRBD2. CDR3 size: 16 residues. Germline V gene lookup returns CDR1 SGDLS and CDR2 YYNGEE. With 3 bases clipped from V and 5 bases from J, the junction kept 5 bases outside the gene matches. The CDR3 loop reads CASSGTSGGADETQYF. As DNA, the CDR3 is TGTGCCAGCAGCGGGACTAGCGGGGGGGCCGACGAGACCCAGTACTTC.

This chain uses TRBV7-3 with TRBJ2-5; D gene ambiguous. V lost 1 base, J lost 4 bases, and 7 bases lay in between. From germline, CDR1 is SGHTA and CDR2 FQGTGA. There are 13 residues in the CDR3. CDR3 in amino acids: CASSLRAAETQYF. CDR3 sequence (DNA): TGTGCCAGCAGCTTAAGGGCCGCAGAGACCCAGTACTTC.

The chain combines TRBV9 with TRBJ1-4; D is unresolved. Per the germline V gene, CDR1 is SGDLS and CDR2 is YYNGEE. The CDR3 length is 14 residues. V was trimmed by 0 bases and J by 7 bases, leaving 10 bases between them. The CDR3 DNA is TGTGCCAGCAGCGTAGCTCTACGGGGTGAAAAACTGTTTTTT. It specifies CASSVALRGEKLFF. Using reference TRBV9 and TRBJ1-4 for the parts outside the CDR3, the full variable domain is DSGVTQTPKHLITATGQRVTLRCSPRSGDLSVYWYQQSLDQGLQFLIQYYNGEERAKGNILERFSAQQFPDLHSELNLSSLELGDSALYFCASSVALRGEKLFFGSGTQLSVL.

This clone was seen only once. This sequence joins TRBV11-2 and TRBJ1-1; a weak D match, TRBD1 (6 bases). The V gene lost 2 bases and the J gene lost 3 bases, with 19 bases spanning the gap. Germline V gene sequence: CDR1 SGHAT, CDR2 FQNNGV. The CDR3 totals 17 residues. CDR3 nucleotide sequence: TGTGCCAGCAGCTTAAGGGGGGGGTCCAGGTCGGACACTGAAGCTTTCTTT. Residues: CASSLRGGSRSDTEAFF.

For this clone: The limits of the CDR3 on the DNA are not certain, so only TCRdb's listed CDR3 is given. CDR3 loop: CASSTSTSGGGNEQFF. This rearrangement joins TRBV6-4 to TRBJ2-1; the D call of TRBD2 is as the table states it, not checked on the DNA. The CDR3 comprises 16 residues, both ends counted. The germline gives CDR1 MRHNA, CDR2 SNTAGT.

This clone came up once. This chain uses TRBV9 with TRBJ2-1; 9 bases are shared with TRBD2. This CDR3 is built from 15 residues. CDR1 is SGDLS and CDR2 is YYNGEE in the germline V gene. V trimming: 1 base; J trimming: 8 bases; junction bases outside the gene matches: 7. The CDR3 protein is CASSVLPAGGDEQFF. DNA for the CDR3: TGTGCCAGCAGCGTATTACCAGCGGGAGGCGATGAGCAGTTCTTC.

The chain carries TRBV2 and TRBJ2-5, with 8 bases matching TRBD1. J lost 4 bases, V lost 5 bases, and 9 bases had no gene match. The CDR3 has 15 residues. Germline assignment: CDR1 SNHLY and CDR2 FYNNEI. DNA for the CDR3: TGTGCCAGCAGTTTTGATGGAACAGGGGGAGAGACCCAGTACTTC. This encodes CASSFDGTGGETQYF.

The rearrangement joins TRBV2 to TRBJ1-1; D call uncertain. CDR3 length: 14 amino acids. Trimming removed 6 bases from V and 0 bases from J, with 11 bases in between. Germline V gene sequence: CDR1 SNHLY, CDR2 FYNNEI. CDR3 in DNA: TGTGCCAGCAGATTGGGCAGAATGAACACTGAAGCTTTCTTT. Encoded protein: CASRLGRMNTEAFF.

The V call is TRBV7-2, the J call TRBJ2-7, with 8 bases lining up with TRBD1. CDR3 size: 14 residues. Germline CDR1 is SGHTA and CDR2 is FQGNSA. After removal of 6 bases from V and 1 base from J, the junction contained 5 bases not matched to a gene. CDR3 in amino acids: CASSPDRGSYEQYF. The CDR3 DNA is TGTGCCAGCAGTCCCGACAGGGGTTCCTACGAGCAGTACTTC.

This clone was counted a single time. The V gene is TRBV7-8, the J gene TRBJ1-6; tentative D call: TRBD1 (5 bases). Trimming cost V 7 bases and J 4 bases, with 14 bases left between them. Looked up from germline, CDR1 is SGHVS and CDR2 is FQNEAQ. CDR3 size: 15 residues. CDR3 amino acids: CASTQARQYNSPLHF. In DNA, the CDR3 is TGTGCCAGCACCCAGGCCCGACAGTATAATTCACCCCTCCACTTT.

V usage is TRBV11-2 and J usage is TRBJ1-2; 10 bases align to TRBD1. Losses at the gene ends were 5 bases for V and 4 bases for J; bases not matched to a gene: 13. Looked up from germline, CDR1 is SGHAT and CDR2 is FQNNGV. The CDR3 is 17 residues long. This chain's CDR3 is CASSTGTGATYLYGYTF. For the CDR3, the DNA is TGTGCCAGCAGCACCGGGACAGGGGCTACATACCTCTATGGCTACACCTTC.

A single count supports this clone. The CDR3 loop is CASSIFDRLNEQFF. The CDR3 nucleotides read TGTGCCAGCAGCATCTTCGACAGACTCAATGAGCAGTTCTTC. The rearrangement uses TRBV7-9 and TRBJ2-1, with D perhaps matching TRBD1 (5 bases). Germline V gene sequence: CDR1 SEHNR, CDR2 FQNEAQ (reference sequence). Trimming stripped 5 bases from V and 6 bases from J, with 14 bases between. The CDR3 spans 14 residues.

In this sample, this clone turned up a few times. The CDR3 region is CASSQEGRSGQPQHF. CDR3 nucleotide sequence: TGCGCCAGCAGCCAAGAGGGTAGAAGCGGTCAGCCCCAGCATTTT. The chain joins TRBV4-1 to TRBJ1-5, with D unclear. CDR3 length: 15 residues. Trimming left V 0 bases short and J 6 bases short, with 12 bases between. Looked up from germline, CDR1 is MGHRA and CDR2 is YSYEKL.

The J gene is TRBJ2-2, the V gene TRBV4-2; 8 positions agree with TRBD2. J gave up 4 bases and V 0 bases, and 7 bases lay outside the gene matches. Germline V gene sequence: CDR1 LGHNA, CDR2 YNFKEQ. The CDR3 has 17 amino acids. DNA of the CDR3: TGTGCCAGCAGCCAAGATATTTACGGGGGGGCCACCGGGGAGCTGTTTTTT. Translated, it gives CASSQDIYGGATGELFF.

This clone has at least ten counts. The chain links TRBV10-3 to TRBJ2-7; 7 bases are shared with TRBD2. The CDR3 is 17 residues long. Germline-derived CDR1 and CDR2 are ENHRY and SYGVKD. The V and J ends lost 0 bases and 0 bases, in that order; junction bases with no gene match: 8. Here the CDR3 reads CAISESIAGWSSYEQYF. The DNA for the CDR3 is TGTGCCATCAGTGAGTCTATAGCGGGCTGGAGCTCCTACGAGCAGTACTTC.

The chain combines TRBV7-8 with TRBJ1-5; D uncertain. Between the trimmed V and J ends, which lost 5 bases and 3 bases, there was a span of 8 bases. The CDR3 runs to 13 residues. Germline CDR1 and CDR2: SGHVS and FQNEAQ. In nucleotides, the CDR3 is TGTGCCAGCAGCCTCAAACACAATCAGCCCCAGCATTTT. Amino acids: CASSLKHNQPQHF.

The gene calls are TRBV7-9 and TRBJ2-5, with D perhaps TRBD2 (5 bases). This CDR3 contains 17 residues. Germline V gene sequence: CDR1 SEHNR, CDR2 FQNEAQ (reference sequence). The ends were cut back, 0 bases at V and 4 bases at J, with 18 bases in the middle. The chain's CDR3 is CASSLARNLIGGETQYF. CDR3 bases: TGTGCCAGCAGCTTAGCGCGGAACTTAATAGGAGGAGAGACCCAGTACTTC.

The gene calls are TRBV10-3 and TRBJ1-4; D perhaps matches TRBD1 (6 bases). V was cut by 6 bases and J by 5 bases, with 13 bases left in between. The CDR3 is 14 amino acids. Germline V gene sequence: CDR1 ENHRY, CDR2 SYGVKD. CDR3 sequence (DNA): TGTGCCATCAGCCCCGGACAGCTAAATGAAAAACTGTTTTTT. Its translation is CAISPGQLNEKLFF.

The CDR3: CATRGGSSYNEQFF. The CDR3 DNA reads TGTGCCACCAGGGGGGGAAGCTCCTACAATGAGCAGTTCTTC. The rearrangement uses TRBV24-1 and TRBJ2-1; a possible D gene is TRBD2 (6 bases). Trimming removed 7 bases at V and 0 bases at J, with 9 bases between. The CDR3 runs to 14 residues. Per germline, CDR1 KGHDR and CDR2 SFDVKD.

The chain carries TRBV3-1 (or the pseudogene TRBV3-2) and TRBJ1-1; D is uncertain. CDR1 and CDR2 from the germline V gene are LGHDT and YNNKEL (reference sequence). CDR3 length: 14 amino acids. The V end lost 0 bases, the J end lost 4 bases, and 9 bases lay between the germline ends. CDR3 sequence reads: CASSQDASSTEAFF. The CDR3 coding sequence is TGTGCCAGCAGCCAAGATGCGAGTAGCACTGAAGCTTTCTTT.

The V call is TRBV6-6, the J call TRBJ1-4; 8 bases fit TRBD1. The length of the CDR3 is 15 residues. Trimming took 5 bases from V and 6 from J; bases not matched to a gene: 8. CDR1 and CDR2 (germline): MNHNY, SVGAGI (reference sequence). CDR3 region: CASSTPETGDEKLFF. For the CDR3, the DNA is TGTGCCAGCAGTACCCCCGAGACAGGGGATGAAAAACTGTTTTTT.

This chain joins TRBV24-1 and TRBJ1-5, with 10 bases fitting TRBD1. V lost 10 bases, J lost 3 bases, and 2 bases stayed unmatched. The CDR3 has 13 residues. Germline CDR1 KGHDR, CDR2 SFDVKD. DNA for the CDR3: TGTGCCACAGGACAGGGGGTCAATCAGCCCCAGCATTTT. Translating gives CATGQGVNQPQHF.

The chain has TRBV4-3 and TRBJ2-3; TRBD1 agrees at 10 bases. In germline, CDR1 is LGHNA, CDR2 YSLEER. There are 16 residues in the CDR3. The junction had 6 bases not matched to a gene; V was cut back by 3 bases and J by 3 bases. CDR3 in DNA: TGCGCCAGCAGCCAGGGGACAGGGGATAGGACAGATACGCAGTATTTT. Protein sequence: CASSQGTGDRTDTQYF.

The chain recombines TRBV9 with TRBJ2-1; possibly TRBD2 for D (7 bases). The length of the CDR3 is 17 residues. Germline V lookup: CDR1 SGDLS, CDR2 YYNGEE. The germline V and J ends were trimmed by 2 bases and 9 bases, with 24 bases remaining between them. The CDR3 loop reads CASSVLHSSGQGGEQFF. The CDR3 region has the DNA TGTGCCAGCAGCGTGCTCCACTCTAGCGGACAAGGGGGTGAGCAGTTCTTC.

This rearrangement joins TRBV5-1 to TRBJ2-1; D possibly corresponds to TRBD1 (5 bases). This CDR3 is built from 14 residues. The ends were cut back, 4 bases at V and 8 bases at J, with 16 bases in the middle. Germline V gene lookup returns CDR1 SGHRS and CDR2 YFSETQ. The CDR3 reads CASSRGQSADEQFF. CDR3 in DNA: TGCGCCAGCAGCAGAGGACAATCCGCGGATGAGCAGTTCTTC.